The T cell receptor beta chain described here comes from a study of CD8+CD57+ T cells in acquired aplastic anemia. Overall study context: CD4+ and CD8+ cells, once sorted, gave DNA averaging 3.2 ug. Findings and caveats of the study: Fewer than 30 CD8+ CDR3 sequences were shared between patients and controls. No significant difference in CD8+ Simpson's diversity was found between patients and controls.

CDR1 and CDR2 from the germline V gene are MNHEY and SVGEGT. The CDR3 loop spans 13 amino acids. The template used for profiling TCR beta VDJ and CDR3 was genomic DNA. TCRdb reprocessed the reads via MiXCR and lists one record per CDR3 protein. The table includes about 150,000 distinct CDR3 sequences, around half detected once. CD8+CD57+ cell expansion had been shown by flow cytometry in patients chosen for sequencing. With regard to this clonotype: Its antigen is currently unknown. A single base separates this from a much larger clone, so it may be a read error.

The sample was sorted CD4+, CD8+, or CD8+CD57+ T cells (not recorded which) from PBMCs. This chain connects TRBV6-2 or TRBV6-3 to TRBJ2-3; D not certain. The DNA end lines up better with TRBJ1-5; the J call may be wrong. This TCR was sampled from a human donor with aplastic anemia. CDR3 coding DNA: TGTGCCAGCCGGGCGGGGAGGTCGGATACGCAGCATTTT. It specifies CASRAGRSDTQHF.